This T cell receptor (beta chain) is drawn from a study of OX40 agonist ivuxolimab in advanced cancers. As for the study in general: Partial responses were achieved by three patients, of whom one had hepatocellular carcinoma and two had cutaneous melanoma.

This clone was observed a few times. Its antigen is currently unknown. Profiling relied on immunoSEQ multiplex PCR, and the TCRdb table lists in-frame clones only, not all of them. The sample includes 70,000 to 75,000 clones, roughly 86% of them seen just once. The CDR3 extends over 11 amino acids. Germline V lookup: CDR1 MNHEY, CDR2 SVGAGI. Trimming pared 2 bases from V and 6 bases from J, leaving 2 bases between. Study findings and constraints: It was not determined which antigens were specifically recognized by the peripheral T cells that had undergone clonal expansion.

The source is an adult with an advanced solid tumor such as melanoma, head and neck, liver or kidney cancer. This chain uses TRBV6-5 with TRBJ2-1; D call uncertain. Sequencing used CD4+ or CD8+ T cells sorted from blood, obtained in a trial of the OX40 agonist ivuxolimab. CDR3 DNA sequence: TGTGCCAGCAGTTACCGCAATGAGCAGTTCTTC. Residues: CASSYRNEQFF.